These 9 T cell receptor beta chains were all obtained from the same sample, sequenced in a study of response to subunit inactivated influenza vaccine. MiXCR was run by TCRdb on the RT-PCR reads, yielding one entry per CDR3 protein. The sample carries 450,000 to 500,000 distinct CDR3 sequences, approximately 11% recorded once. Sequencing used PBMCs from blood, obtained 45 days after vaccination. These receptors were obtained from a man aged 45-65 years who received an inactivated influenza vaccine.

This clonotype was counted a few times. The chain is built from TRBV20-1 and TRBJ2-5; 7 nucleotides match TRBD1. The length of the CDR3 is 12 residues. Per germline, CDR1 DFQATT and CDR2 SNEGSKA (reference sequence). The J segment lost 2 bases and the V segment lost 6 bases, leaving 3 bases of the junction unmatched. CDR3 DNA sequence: TGCAGTGCGGGACAGATACAAGAGACCCAGTACTTC. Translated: CSAGQIQETQYF.

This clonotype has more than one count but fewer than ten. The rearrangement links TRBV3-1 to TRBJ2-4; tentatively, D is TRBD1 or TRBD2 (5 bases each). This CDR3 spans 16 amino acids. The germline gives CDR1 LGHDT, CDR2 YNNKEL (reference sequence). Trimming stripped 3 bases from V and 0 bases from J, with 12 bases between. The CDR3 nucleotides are TGTGCCAGCAGCCATGGGACCCAACTAGCCAAAAACATTCAGTACTTC. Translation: CASSHGTQLAKNIQYF. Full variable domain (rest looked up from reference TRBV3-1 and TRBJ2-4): DTAVSQTPKYLVTQMGNDKSIKCEQNLGHDTMYWYKQDSKKFLKIMFSYNNKELIINETVPNRFSPKSPDKAHLNLHINSLELGDSAVYFCASSHGTQLAKNIQYFGAGTRLSVL.

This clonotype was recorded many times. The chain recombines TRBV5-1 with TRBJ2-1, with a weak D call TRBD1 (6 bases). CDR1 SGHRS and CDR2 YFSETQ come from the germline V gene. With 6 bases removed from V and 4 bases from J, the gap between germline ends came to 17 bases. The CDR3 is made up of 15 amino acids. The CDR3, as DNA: TGCGCCAGCACCCAAGGACAGCGGTCTTACAATGAGCAGTTCTTC. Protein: CASTQGQRSYNEQFF.

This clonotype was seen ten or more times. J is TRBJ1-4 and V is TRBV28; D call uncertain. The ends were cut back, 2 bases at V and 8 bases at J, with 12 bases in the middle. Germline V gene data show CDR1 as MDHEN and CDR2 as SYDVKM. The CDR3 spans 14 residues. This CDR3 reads CASSLLVTREKLFF. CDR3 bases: TGTGCCAGCAGTTTACTTGTAACGAGGGAAAAACTGTTTTTT.

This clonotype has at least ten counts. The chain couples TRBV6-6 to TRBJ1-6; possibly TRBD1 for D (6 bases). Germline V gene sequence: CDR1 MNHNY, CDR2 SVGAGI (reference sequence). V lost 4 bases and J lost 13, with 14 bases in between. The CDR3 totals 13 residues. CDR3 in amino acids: CASSSDSQGPLHF. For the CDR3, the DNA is TGTGCCAGCAGTTCGGACAGCCAGGGGCCCCTCCACTTT.

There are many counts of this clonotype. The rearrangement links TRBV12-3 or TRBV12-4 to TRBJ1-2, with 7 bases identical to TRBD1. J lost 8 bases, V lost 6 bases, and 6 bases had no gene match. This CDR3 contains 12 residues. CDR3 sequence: CASSPTGSGYTF. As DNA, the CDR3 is TGTGCCAGCAGCCCGACAGGGTCGGGCTACACCTTC.

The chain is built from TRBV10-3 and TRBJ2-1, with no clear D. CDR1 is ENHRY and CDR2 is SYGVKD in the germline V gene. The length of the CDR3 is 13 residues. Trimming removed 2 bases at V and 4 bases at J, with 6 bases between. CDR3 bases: TGTGCCATCAGTGAGCGTACTTACAATGAGCAGTTCTTC. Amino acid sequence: CAISERTYNEQFF.

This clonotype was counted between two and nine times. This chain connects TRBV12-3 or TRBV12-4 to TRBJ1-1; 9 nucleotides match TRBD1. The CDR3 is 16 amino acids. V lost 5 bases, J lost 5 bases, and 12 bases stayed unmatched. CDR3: CASSKRDRVLGTEAFF. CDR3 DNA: TGTGCCAGCAGTAAGCGGGACAGGGTGCTCGGGACTGAAGCTTTCTTT.

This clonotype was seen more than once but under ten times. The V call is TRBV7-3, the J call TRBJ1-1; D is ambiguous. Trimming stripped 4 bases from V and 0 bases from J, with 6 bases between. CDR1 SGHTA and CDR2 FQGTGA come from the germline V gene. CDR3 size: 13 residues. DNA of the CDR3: TGTGCCAGCAGCTCGTTGGTGAACACTGAAGCTTTCTTT. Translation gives CASSSLVNTEAFF.